The next 14 T cell receptor beta chains were all read from a single sample in a study of shared clonotypes between healthy human individuals. Positive CCR7 selection of CD45RO-negative cells yielded the naive CD8 cells, and terminally differentiated effector memory CD45RA+ cells were excluded. The protocol was immunoSEQ multiplex PCR, while the TCRdb copy is restricted to in-frame clones and leaves out a portion. The sample carries 1.5 million to 2.5 million clones, about 95% recorded once. The sequencing input was naive CD8+ T cells sorted from blood. Receptors originate from a man younger than 30 in good health.

The chain recombines TRBV9 with TRBJ2-7; D is unresolved. Germline V gives CDR1 SGDLS, CDR2 YYNGEE. This CDR3 comprises 12 residues. With 3 bases removed from V and 5 bases from J, the gap between germline ends came to 9 bases. CDR3 DNA sequence: TGTGCCAGCAGCGATAGCTTCGACGAGCAGTACTTC. Amino acid sequence: CASSDSFDEQYF.

J is TRBJ2-3 and V is TRBV4-2, with 9 positions matching TRBD2. Trimming took 4 bases from V and 0 from J; bases not matched to a gene: 8. The V gene's germline CDR1 is LGHNA and CDR2 YNFKEQ. The CDR3 covers 17 residues. The CDR3 is CASSPTLAGESTDTQYF. The CDR3 DNA reads as TGTGCCAGCAGCCCGACCTTAGCGGGGGAGAGCACAGATACGCAGTATTTT.

The chain links TRBV5-1 to TRBJ2-5; D not certain. The CDR3 contains 13 residues. The germline V and J ends were trimmed by 2 bases and 5 bases, with 10 bases remaining between them. CDR1 SGHRS and CDR2 YFSETQ come from the germline V gene. CDR3 in DNA: TGCGCCAGCAGCTTATGGCCCCTGGAGACCCAGTACTTC. Amino acid sequence: CASSLWPLETQYF.

V usage is TRBV29-1 and J usage is TRBJ2-7; weak D call: TRBD2 (6 bases). The V and J ends lost 8 bases and 6 bases respectively, with 17 bases between them. CDR1 is SQVTM, CDR2 ANQGSEA, per germline. This CDR3 region has 12 residues. The CDR3 loop is CSCKLATTEQYF. The DNA of the CDR3 is TGCAGCTGTAAACTAGCTACCACCGAGCAGTACTTC.

The rearrangement uses TRBV5-4 and TRBJ1-1, with D perhaps matching TRBD1 (6 bases). Looked up from germline, CDR1 is SGHNT and CDR2 is YYREEE (reference sequence). The CDR3 totals 15 residues. Between the trimmed V and J ends, which lost 4 bases and 1 base, there was a span of 14 bases. The CDR3 is CASSILQGSNTEAFF. CDR3 bases: TGTGCCAGCAGCATATTACAGGGCTCGAACACTGAAGCTTTCTTT.

The chain links TRBV7-9 to TRBJ2-7, with D perhaps given as TRBD1 or TRBD2 (5 bases each). This CDR3 contains 15 residues. Trimming shortened V by 4 bases and J by 3 bases, and 16 bases separated the two germline ends. The germline CDR1 and CDR2 sequences are SEHNR and FQNEAQ (reference sequence). The CDR3 nucleotides are TGTGCCAGCAGCTCCCGGGGCACCGCGTTCTACGAGCAGTACTTC. Its protein product is CASSSRGTAFYEQYF. The entire variable domain, with the rest obtained from reference TRBV7-9 and TRBJ2-7, is as follows: DTGVSQNPRHKITKRGQNVTFRCDPISEHNRLYWYRQTLGQGPEFLTYFQNEAQLEKSRLLSDRFSAERPKGSFSTLEIQRTEQGDSAMYLCASSSRGTAFYEQYFGPGTRLTVT.

For this clone: One junction end does not reproduce the germline sequence, and a read error may be involved. The chain employs TRBV6-6 and TRBJ2-1; unclear D gene. Germline V gene lookup returns CDR1 MNHNY and CDR2 SVGAGI (reference sequence). This CDR3 contains 15 residues. The CDR3 loop is CASNYDSSSYNEQFF. CDR3 coding DNA: TGTGCCAGCAATTACGACTCGAGCTCCTACAATGAGCAGTTCTTC.

The chain links TRBV5-4 to TRBJ1-6; D is unresolved. This CDR3 has 14 residues. Germline CDR1 SGHNT, CDR2 YYREEE (reference sequence). With 5 bases removed from V and 9 bases from J, the gap between germline ends came to 15 bases. CDR3: CASSGTDAFSPLHF. CDR3 nucleotide sequence: TGTGCCAGCAGTGGCACCGACGCGTTTTCACCCCTCCACTTT.

The chain joins TRBV4-1 to TRBJ2-1; D possibly corresponds to TRBD1 (5 bases). V was shortened by 5 bases and J by 4 bases, with 9 bases between the two germline ends. The CDR3 contains 13 residues. CDR1 is MGHRA, CDR2 YSYEKL, per germline. The CDR3 reads CASSVTVYNEQFF. For the CDR3, the DNA is TGCGCCAGCAGCGTGACAGTTTACAATGAGCAGTTCTTC.

V is TRBV6-5 and J is TRBJ1-2; TRBD1 matches at 8 bases. J lost 6 bases, V lost 1 base, and 7 bases had no gene match. Germline CDR1 reads MNHEY; CDR2 reads SVGAGI. This CDR3 comprises 15 residues. The CDR3 region has the DNA TGTGCCAGCAGTTACTTCGGAGACAGGGGCGATGGCTACACCTTC. Translating gives CASSYFGDRGDGYTF.

The chain links TRBV2 to TRBJ2-5, with D hard to call. Germline CDR1 reads SNHLY; CDR2 reads FYNNEI. CDR3 length equals 12 residues. Trimming removed 5 bases at V and 1 base at J, with 5 bases between. The CDR3 DNA reads as TGTGCCAGCAGTTGGGCCCAAGAGACCCAGTACTTC. Translation: CASSWAQETQYF.

The V gene is TRBV7-9, the J gene TRBJ1-1, with D perhaps TRBD1 (5 bases). CDR3 length equals 15 residues. The germline V gene encodes CDR1 SEHNR and CDR2 FQNEAQ (reference sequence). Between the trimmed V and J ends, which lost 3 bases and 1 base, there was a span of 12 bases. The CDR3 bases are TGTGCCAGCAGCTTGTTGGGACGGAAGAACACTGAAGCTTTCTTT. It is translated as CASSLLGRKNTEAFF.

The rearrangement joins TRBV7-6 to TRBJ2-3; D ambiguous. The germline V gene has CDR1 SGHVS and CDR2 FNYEAQ. The CDR3 totals 12 residues. Trimming took 5 bases from V and 5 from J, leaving 8 bases between them. The CDR3 DNA sequence: TGTGCCAGCAGCGTAGGTGGAGATACGCAGTATTTT. Amino acids: CASSVGGDTQYF.

J is TRBJ2-5 and V is TRBV7-6, with D possibly being TRBD2 (6 bases). V gave up 5 bases and J gave up 4 bases, with 14 bases separating them. CDR1 SGHVS and CDR2 FNYEAQ come from the germline V gene. CDR3 length equals 14 residues. CDR3 nucleotides: TGTGCCAGCAGCCTTGGGGAGGTCCGAGAGACCCAGTACTTC. Translation: CASSLGEVRETQYF.